Following are 12 T cell receptor beta chains from one sample sequenced in a study of T cell responses to AZD1222 COVID-19 vaccine. Produced via immunoSEQ multiplex PCR; TCRdb's table is partial and in-frame only. There are fewer than 95,000 clones in the sample; roughly nine tenths occur only once, and 30% to 40% lies in the top ten. Sequences were derived from peripheral blood, sampled on day 0 of AZD1222 vaccination. Every receptor here comes from an adult in good health.

The chain uses TRBV10-2 and TRBJ2-3; D possibly corresponds to TRBD2 (5 bases). The CDR3 length is 14 residues. Germline loops: CDR1 WSHSY, CDR2 SAAADI. V was shortened by 3 bases and J by 2 bases, with 9 bases between the two germline ends. CDR3 sequence: CASSERGYTDTQYF. The CDR3 DNA reads as TGCGCCAGCAGTGAACGAGGGTACACAGATACGCAGTATTTT.

V is TRBV13 and J is TRBJ2-7; TRBD1 agrees at 7 bases. Losses at the gene ends were 3 bases for V and 3 bases for J; bases not matched to a gene: 8. Per germline, CDR1 PRHDT and CDR2 FYEKMQ (reference sequence). The CDR3 extends over 15 amino acids. The CDR3 reads CASSFGRTGSYEQYF. The CDR3 nucleotides read TGTGCCAGCAGCTTCGGCCGGACAGGAAGCTACGAGCAGTACTTC.

The CDR3 DNA reads TGTGCCAGCAGTTTATTAGGCGGGAGCTCCTACAATGAGCAGTTCTTC. It specifies CASSLLGGSSYNEQFF. This rearrangement joins TRBV28 to TRBJ2-1; TRBD2 matches at 7 bases. The CDR3 covers 16 residues. CDR1 MDHEN and CDR2 SYDVKM come from the germline V gene. V lost 1 base to trimming and J lost 0 bases; unmatched junction nucleotides: 3.

V usage is TRBV24-1 and J usage is TRBJ2-3; 8 positions match TRBD2. V was pared by 4 bases and J by 4 bases, with 3 bases of the junction left unmatched. Germline CDR1 reads KGHDR; CDR2 reads SFDVKD. The CDR3 is made up of 14 amino acids. The CDR3: CATSEFGGADTQYF. CDR3 nucleotides: TGTGCCACCAGTGAGTTCGGGGGGGCAGATACGCAGTATTTT.

The chain combines TRBV25-1 with TRBJ2-1; the match to TRBD1 covers 8 bases. The CDR3 loop spans 14 amino acids. CDR1 is MGHDK and CDR2 is SYGVNS in the germline V gene. The V and J ends lost 9 bases and 2 bases, in that order; junction bases with no gene match: 6. Here the CDR3 reads CARNQGAPYNEQFF. DNA for the CDR3: TGTGCCAGAAATCAGGGGGCTCCCTACAATGAGCAGTTCTTC.

This clone occurred a few times. The V call is TRBV7-9, the J call TRBJ1-6; D remains unclear. Looked up from germline, CDR1 is SEHNR and CDR2 is FQNEAQ (reference sequence). CDR3 length: 12 amino acids. V was shortened by 0 bases and J by 15 bases, with 9 bases between the two germline ends. This CDR3 reads CASSLALPRLHF. The CDR3 bases are TGTGCCAGCAGCTTAGCGTTGCCACGCCTCCACTTT.

V gene TRBV12-3 or TRBV12-4 combines with J gene TRBJ1-5; D is uncertain. The CDR3 loop spans 13 amino acids. Trimming removed 3 bases at V and 0 bases at J, with 3 bases between. CDR3 sequence: CASSLYSNQPQHF. CDR3 DNA: TGTGCCAGCAGTTTGTATAGCAATCAGCCCCAGCATTTT.

V and J are TRBV5-6 and TRBJ2-1; possibly TRBD1 or TRBD2 for D (6 bases each). Trimming shortened V by 0 bases and J by 2 bases, and 9 bases separated the two germline ends. CDR1 SGHDT and CDR2 YYEEEE come from the germline V gene. CDR3 length: 15 residues. Here the CDR3 reads CASSLERGAYNEQFF. Written as DNA, the CDR3 is TGTGCCAGCAGCTTGGAGAGGGGGGCCTACAATGAGCAGTTCTTC.

The chain employs TRBV19 and TRBJ1-2; D gene ambiguous. The CDR3 is 13 amino acids. Germline CDR1 LNHDA, CDR2 SQIVND (reference sequence). V was pared by 3 bases and J by 2 bases, with 7 bases between. The chain's CDR3 is CASSMRVNYGYTF. The CDR3 DNA is TGTGCCAGTAGTATGAGGGTAAACTATGGCTACACCTTC.

V is TRBV11-2 and J is TRBJ1-1; no clear D. The CDR3 is 16 residues long. Germline values: CDR1 SGHAT, CDR2 FQNNGV. V lost 0 bases and J lost 0, with 11 bases in between. CDR3 bases: TGTGCCAGCAGCTTAGATTGGCGCGGATTGAACACTGAAGCTTTCTTT. It encodes CASSLDWRGLNTEAFF.

In this sample, this clone turned up once. V gene TRBV7-2 combines with J gene TRBJ2-7; D remains unclear. The CDR3 length is 13 residues. V shed 6 bases and J shed 7 bases, with 16 bases lying between them. Germline CDR1 reads SGHTA; CDR2 reads FQGNSA. The CDR3 sequence: CASRQTLPQEQYF. The CDR3 region has the DNA TGTGCCAGCAGACAGACACTACCCCAGGAGCAGTACTTC.

The rearrangement uses TRBV4-2 and TRBJ2-2; 10 positions agree with TRBD2. This CDR3 region has 16 residues. Germline lookup yields CDR1 LGHNA and CDR2 YNFKEQ. J was trimmed by 6 bases and V by 0 bases; bases with no gene match: 4. CDR3 sequence (DNA): TGTGCCAGCAGCCAAGATCGCAGCGGGAGGGCCGGGGAGCTGTTTTTT. This codes for CASSQDRSGRAGELFF.